The rows below give T cell receptor beta chains drawn from one sample of a study of blood T cell repertoires in COVID-19. Generated by immunoSEQ multiplex PCR, the TCRdb table keeps only in-frame clones and is missing some. Among more than 90,000 clones listed, approximately 86% were seen once. The sequenced sample was peripheral blood. These receptors came from a human donor in a cohort sampled during active COVID-19. Each CDR3 is given with its conserved first and last residue. D genes are given only for firm matches. Not every row has a clone size; where given, it reads once, few, many or a size class.

>14|TRBD2|-|TRBV19|TRBJ2-2
CASVTSGYTGELFF
TGTGCCAGTGTGACTAGCGGTTACACCGGGGAGCTGTTTTTT
>18|-|-|TRBV21-1|TRBJ2-3
CASSKEVGRLVPTDTQYF
TGTGCCAGCAGCAAAGAAGTAGGTAGGCTAGTCCCTACAGATACGCAGTATTTT
>15|-|-|TRBV5-1|TRBJ1-5
CASSLASGGNQPQHF
TGCGCCAGCAGCTTGGCGTCGGGGGGGAACCAGCCCCAGCATTTT
>13|-|-|TRBV19|TRBJ2-3
CASSGRPADTQYF
TGTGCCAGTAGTGGGAGACCCGCCGATACGCAGTATTTT
>14|-|-|TRBV29-1|TRBJ2-2
CSVGTELNTGELFF
TGCAGCGTTGGGACAGAGTTGAACACCGGGGAGCTGTTTTTT
>16|-|-|TRBV5-4|TRBJ1-2
CASSLRRGDPNYGYTF
TGTGCCAGCAGCTTGAGAAGGGGCGACCCTAACTATGGCTACACCTTC
>15|TRBD2|-|TRBV29-1|TRBJ2-3
CSVGLAGGRADTQYF
TGCAGCGTTGGGCTAGCGGGGGGGAGGGCAGATACGCAGTATTTT
>15|-|-|TRBV2|TRBJ1-6
CASREIRGTNSPLHF
TGTGCCAGCAGAGAGATACGGGGTACGAATTCACCCCTCCACTTT
>15|-|-|TRBV5-5|TRBJ1-4
CASSFRGTTNEKLFF
TGTGCCAGCAGCTTCAGGGGAACAACTAATGAAAAACTGTTTTTT
>15|-|-|TRBV5-8|TRBJ1-1
CASSLVGGPNTEAFF
TGTGCCAGCAGCTTGGTCGGGGGACCGAACACTGAAGCTTTCTTT
>14|-|-|TRBV30|TRBJ2-5
CAWSVGALQETQYF
TGTGCCTGGAGTGTGGGGGCCTTACAAGAGACCCAGTACTTC
>16|-|few|TRBV6-6|TRBJ2-1
CASSSNRGGSYNEQFF
TGTGCCAGCAGTTCAAACAGGGGGGGTTCCTACAATGAGCAGTTCTTC
>22|TRBD2|-|TRBV18|TRBJ2-1
CASSPGTGARLAGRSSYNEQFF
TGTGCCAGCTCACCAGGGACAGGAGCTCGACTAGCGGGACGTTCCTCCTACAATGAGCAGTTCTTC
>13|-|-|TRBV6-5|TRBJ1-2
CVTLQGKDYGYTF
TGTGTCACACTACAGGGTAAGGACTATGGCTACACCTTC
>16|TRBD2|-|TRBV5-5|TRBJ2-4
CASSPPGLAGDDIQYF
TGTGCCAGCAGCCCGCCGGGACTAGCGGGAGACGACATTCAGTACTTC
>11|-|-|TRBV18|TRBJ1-2
CASSPSDGYTF
TGTGCCAGCTCACCCTCCGATGGCTACACCTTC
>13|-|-|TRBV5-6|TRBJ1-1
CASSPGMNTEAFF
TGTGCCAGCAGCCCTGGCATGAACACTGAAGCTTTCTTT
>15|TRBD1|-|TRBV27|TRBJ1-2
CASYGPGQAFYGYTF
TGTGCCAGCTATGGACCGGGACAGGCATTCTATGGCTACACCTTC
>13|-|-|TRBV6-5|TRBJ1-1
CASSLQANTEAFF
TGTGCCAGCAGTTTACAGGCGAACACTGAAGCTTTCTTT
>16|TRBD2|-|TRBV11-1|TRBJ2-5
CASSPKTPGRMETQYF
TGTGCCAGCAGCCCCAAGACCCCCGGGAGGATGGAGACCCAGTACTTC
>14|-|-|TRBV11-2|TRBJ2-2
CASSLVLTTGELFF
TGTGCCAGCAGCTTAGTACTAACCACCGGGGAGCTGTTTTTT
>15|-|-|TRBV5-1|TRBJ1-1
CASSGGTVRNTEAFF
TGCGCCAGCAGTGGGGGGACGGTCCGAAACACTGAAGCTTTCTTT